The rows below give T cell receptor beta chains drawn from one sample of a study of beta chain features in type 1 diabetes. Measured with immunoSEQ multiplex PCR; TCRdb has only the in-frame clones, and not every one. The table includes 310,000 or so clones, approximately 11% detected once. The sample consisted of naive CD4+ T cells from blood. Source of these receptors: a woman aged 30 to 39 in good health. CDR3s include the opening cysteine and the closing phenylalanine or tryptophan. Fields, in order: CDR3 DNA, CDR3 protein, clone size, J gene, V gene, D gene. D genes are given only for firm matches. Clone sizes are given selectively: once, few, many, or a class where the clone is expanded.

cdr3_nt: TGTGCCAGCAGCTCATCCGGGACTAGCTTAACAGATACGCAGTATTTT
cdr3_aa: CASSSSGTSLTDTQYF
clone_size: -
j_call: TRBJ2-3
v_call: TRBV9
d_call: TRBD2

cdr3_nt: TGTGCCAGCAGCCGTCTAGCGGGACCCAACACAGATACGCAGTATTTT
cdr3_aa: CASSRLAGPNTDTQYF
clone_size: few
j_call: TRBJ2-3
v_call: TRBV27
d_call: TRBD2

cdr3_nt: TGTGCCAGCAGCTTCGGGACTAGCTTTGATGAGCAGTTCTTC
cdr3_aa: CASSFGTSFDEQFF
clone_size: few
j_call: TRBJ2-1
v_call: TRBV7-2
d_call: TRBD2

cdr3_nt: TGTGCCAGCAGCAAGGAGGGCCGGTACAATGAGCAGTTCTTC
cdr3_aa: CASSKEGRYNEQFF
clone_size: -
j_call: TRBJ2-1
v_call: TRBV6-4
d_call: -

cdr3_nt: TGTGCCAGCAGACCCGACAGAAACACTGAAGCTTTCTTT
cdr3_aa: CASRPDRNTEAFF
clone_size: -
j_call: TRBJ1-1
v_call: TRBV25-1
d_call: -

cdr3_nt: TGTGCCAGCAGCTTAGAGGGGACAGGGAAGTGGTTACATCAGCCCCAGCATTTT
cdr3_aa: CASSLEGTGKWLHQPQHF
clone_size: -
j_call: TRBJ1-5
v_call: TRBV7-2
d_call: TRBD1

cdr3_nt: TGTGCCAGCAGTTACAGGGACTACGAGCAGTACTTC
cdr3_aa: CASSYRDYEQYF
clone_size: -
j_call: TRBJ2-7
v_call: TRBV28
d_call: -

cdr3_nt: TGTGCCAGCAGAGCCGACAGGGGAAGACAAGAGACCCAGTACTTC
cdr3_aa: CASRADRGRQETQYF
clone_size: -
j_call: TRBJ2-5
v_call: TRBV25-1
d_call: TRBD1

cdr3_nt: TGTGCCAGCAGCGACAGGGACGGTCAGCCCCAGCATTTT
cdr3_aa: CASSDRDGQPQHF
clone_size: few
j_call: TRBJ1-5
v_call: TRBV6-1
d_call: TRBD1

cdr3_nt: TGTGCCAGCAGCTCAAGCGGTCCCACATCCTACGAGCAGTACTTC
cdr3_aa: CASSSSGPTSYEQYF
clone_size: -
j_call: TRBJ2-7
v_call: TRBV7-2
d_call: -

cdr3_nt: TGTGCCAGCAGTGATGCTGGCCTTTCCCCGTCCTACGAGCAGTACTTC
cdr3_aa: CASSDAGLSPSYEQYF
clone_size: -
j_call: TRBJ2-7
v_call: TRBV6-1
d_call: -

cdr3_nt: TGTGCCAGCAGCGAAGGAGCGGGGGGAAACATTCAGTACTTC
cdr3_aa: CASSEGAGGNIQYF
clone_size: few
j_call: TRBJ2-4
v_call: TRBV2
d_call: TRBD2

cdr3_nt: TGTGCCACCCGGGGAGCGGTCCAGACCCACAATGAGCAGTTCTTC
cdr3_aa: CATRGAVQTHNEQFF
clone_size: -
j_call: TRBJ2-1
v_call: TRBV18
d_call: -

cdr3_nt: TGTGCCAGCAGTCTGCCCGGGACAGGCTACAATGAGCAGTTCTTC
cdr3_aa: CASSLPGTGYNEQFF
clone_size: -
j_call: TRBJ2-1
v_call: TRBV28
d_call: TRBD1